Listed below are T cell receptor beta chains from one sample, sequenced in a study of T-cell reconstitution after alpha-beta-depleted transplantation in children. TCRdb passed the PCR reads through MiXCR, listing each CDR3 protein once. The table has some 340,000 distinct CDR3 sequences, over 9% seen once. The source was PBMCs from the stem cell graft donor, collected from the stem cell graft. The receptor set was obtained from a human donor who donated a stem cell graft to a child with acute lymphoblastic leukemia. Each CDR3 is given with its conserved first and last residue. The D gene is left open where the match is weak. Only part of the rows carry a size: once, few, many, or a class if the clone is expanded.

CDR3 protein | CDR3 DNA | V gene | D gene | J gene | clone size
CSARDRSGNEQFF | TGCAGTGCTAGAGATCGTTCGGGGAATGAGCAGTTCTTC | TRBV20-1 | . | TRBJ2-1 | few
CASSYGGTGNNEQFF | TGTGCCAGCAGTTACGGCGGGACTGGGAACAATGAGCAGTTCTTC | TRBV6-7 | . | TRBJ2-1 | .
CASSPLDRMNTEAFF | TGTGCCAGCAGCCCGCTGGACAGGATGAACACTGAAGCTTTCTTT | TRBV5-5 | TRBD1 | TRBJ1-1 | .
CASSLRRDEQYF | TGTGCCAGCAGTTTGCGTAGGGACGAGCAGTACTTC | TRBV12-3/TRBV12-4 | . | TRBJ2-7 | many
CASSGLAQETQYF | TGTGCCAGTAGTGGGCTAGCACAAGAGACCCAGTACTTC | TRBV19 | . | TRBJ2-5 | .
CASSSRGLAGVYYNEQFF | TGTGCCAGCAGCTCCAGGGGGCTAGCGGGAGTGTACTACAATGAGCAGTTCTTC | TRBV11-2 | TRBD2 | TRBJ2-1 | .
CASSTQTNTFGDEQFF | TGCGCCAGCAGCACCCAGACAAATACCTTTGGGGATGAGCAGTTCTTC | TRBV5-1 | . | TRBJ2-1 | few
CSATGSGQRFSSYNEQFF | TGCAGCGCCACAGGTTCGGGACAGCGGTTTAGCTCCTACAATGAGCAGTTCTTC | TRBV29-1 | TRBD1 | TRBJ2-1 | few
CSAPWASGRPDTQYF | TGCAGTGCCCCATGGGCTAGCGGGAGACCAGATACGCAGTATTTT | TRBV20-1 | TRBD2 | TRBJ2-3 | .
CASRGLGPEQYF | TGTGCCAGCAGGGGACTCGGGCCGGAGCAGTACTTC | TRBV27 | . | TRBJ2-7 | many
CASVTGSNTGELFF | TGTGCCAGCGTTACAGGTTCTAACACCGGGGAGCTGTTTTTT | TRBV12-3/TRBV12-4 | . | TRBJ2-2 | few
CASSLAGIGVQRESIYNEQFF | TGCGCCAGCAGCTTGGCTGGGATTGGGGTACAGCGGGAGAGCATTTACAATGAGCAGTTCTTC | TRBV5-1 | TRBD2 | TRBJ2-1 | few
CASSSPGGGNGYTF | TGTGCCAGCAGCAGCCCCGGAGGGGGGAATGGCTACACCTTC | TRBV21-1 | . | TRBJ1-2 | few
CASSLQPGVYNEQFF | TGTGCCAGCAGTTTACAACCCGGGGTATACAATGAGCAGTTCTTC | TRBV27 | . | TRBJ2-1 | .
CASSSTGTPAGELFF | TGTGCCAGCAGCTCCACCGGGACCCCGGCCGGGGAGCTGTTTTTT | TRBV7-9 | . | TRBJ2-2 | .
CASSSAGVNTEAFF | TGCGCCAGCAGCTCTGCCGGGGTGAACACTGAAGCTTTCTTT | TRBV5-1 | . | TRBJ1-1 | many
CASSTGPAFLSSYEQYF | TGTGCCAGCAGCACAGGGCCGGCGTTCCTCAGCTCCTACGAGCAGTACTTC | TRBV11-1 | . | TRBJ2-7 | many
CASSQAGQNYEQYF | TGTGCCAGCAGCCAAGCCGGACAGAACTACGAGCAGTACTTC | TRBV3-1 | . | TRBJ2-7 | many
CSAREGGPRHSGNTIYF | TGCAGTGCTAGAGAAGGGGGACCGCGGCACTCTGGAAACACCATATATTTT | TRBV20-1 | . | TRBJ1-3 | few
CASRLAPSGRGQQFF | TGTGCCAGCAGATTAGCGCCTAGCGGGAGGGGTCAGCAGTTCTTC | TRBV12-3/TRBV12-4 | TRBD2 | TRBJ2-1 | .
CASSLGKGPQETQYF | TGTGCCAGCAGCTTAGGGAAGGGACCCCAAGAGACCCAGTACTTC | TRBV7-2 | . | TRBJ2-5 | many
CASSHNSGPDTQYF | TGCGCCAGCAGCCACAACTCGGGCCCAGATACGCAGTATTTT | TRBV4-1 | . | TRBJ2-3 | .
CASSRGTSGTYEQYF | TGTGCCAGCAGCCGAGGGACTAGCGGAACCTACGAGCAGTACTTC | TRBV12-3/TRBV12-4 | TRBD2 | TRBJ2-7 | .
CASSLQGAKGDTQYF | TGCGCCAGCAGCTTACAGGGGGCCAAGGGAGATACGCAGTATTTT | TRBV5-1 | TRBD1 | TRBJ2-3 | many
CASSNRDRGYEQYF | TGTGCCAGCAGCAACCGGGACAGGGGTTACGAGCAGTACTTC | TRBV7-2 | TRBD1 | TRBJ2-7 | .
CASNRGWNTEAFF | TGTGCCAGCAACAGGGGGTGGAACACTGAAGCTTTCTTT | TRBV28 | TRBD1 | TRBJ1-1 | few
CAIGPGDNEQFF | TGTGCCATAGGGCCTGGGGACAATGAGCAGTTCTTC | TRBV19 | . | TRBJ2-1 | .
CASSPARGAPQETQYF | TGTGCCAGCAGCCCTGCCCGGGGGGCCCCCCAAGAGACCCAGTACTTC | TRBV7-9 | . | TRBJ2-5 | few
CASRTGVGNTIYF | TGTGCCAGCAGGACAGGGGTTGGAAACACCATATATTTT | TRBV5-5 | TRBD1 | TRBJ1-3 | many
CASSPDPYNTDTQYF | TGTGCCAGCAGTCCTGACCCTTATAATACAGATACGCAGTATTTT | TRBV7-9 | . | TRBJ2-3 | few
CAISEAVGPPGETQYF | TGTGCCATCAGCGAGGCGGTAGGGCCCCCGGGAGAGACCCAGTACTTC | TRBV10-3 | . | TRBJ2-5 | .
CSVRGRLAKNIQYF | TGCAGCGTCCGGGGACGGTTAGCCAAAAACATTCAGTACTTC | TRBV29-1 | . | TRBJ2-4 | few
CASSYSTSGESEQYF | TGTGCCAGCAGTTACTCAACTAGCGGTGAATCGGAGCAGTACTTC | TRBV6-5 | TRBD2 | TRBJ2-7 | .
CASSQDLTGEGPRETQYF | TGTGCCAGCAGCCAAGATCTGACGGGGGAGGGCCCTCGAGAGACCCAGTACTTC | TRBV3-1 | TRBD2 | TRBJ2-5 | .
CASSQTPPGRRNYGYTF | TGTGCCAGCAGCCAAACGCCGCCGGGACGGAGGAACTATGGCTACACCTTC | TRBV14 | . | TRBJ1-2 | .